The 26 T cell receptor beta chains presented below share a single source sample, sequenced in a study of immune reconstitution after stem cell transplant in scleroderma. TCRdb reprocessed the RT-PCR reads with MiXCR, giving one entry per CDR3 protein. The sample lists some 1,400 distinct CDR3 sequences; approximately 15% were seen once. This sample was obtained before or after autologous hematopoietic stem cell transplantation (not recorded which). The receptors shown here come from a female donor with systemic sclerosis.

This chain joins TRBV7-3 and TRBJ2-7; no reliable D call. The CDR3 length is 14 residues. CDR1 is SGHTA and CDR2 is FQGTGA in the germline V gene. With 2 bases removed from V and 8 bases from J, the gap between germline ends came to 16 bases. The CDR3 here is CASSLGDTSSKQYF. The CDR3 nucleotides are TGTGCCAGCAGCTTAGGTGATACTTCGAGTAAGCAGTACTTC. The whole variable domain, remainder taken from reference TRBV7-3 and TRBJ2-7, is GAGVSQTPSNKVTEKGKYVELRCDPISGHTALYWYRQSLGQGPEFLIYFQGTGAADDSGLPNDRFFAVRPEGSVSTLKIQRTERGDSAVYLCASSLGDTSSKQYFGPGTRLTVT.

Concerning this clonotype: A read error may produce the germline difference seen at one junction end. The CDR3 DNA reads TGCAGTGCTAGGGATCCGTCGAGGGATAGCGCGCTCTTC. Amino acid sequence: CSARDPSRDSALF. The chain combines TRBV20-1 with TRBJ2-7; a weak D match, TRBD2 (5 bases). The CDR3 is 13 residues long. Germline V gene lookup returns CDR1 DFQATT and CDR2 SNEGSKA (reference sequence).

This sequence joins TRBV2 and TRBJ1-1; no reliable D call. The CDR3 covers 14 residues. V was pared by 4 bases and J by 1 base, with 10 bases between. CDR1 and CDR2 from the germline V gene are SNHLY and FYNNEI. The CDR3 loop reads CASSGGRKNTEAFF. CDR3 DNA: TGTGCCAGCAGTGGAGGACGGAAGAACACTGAAGCTTTCTTT.

This clonotype counts as large (0.1 to 1%). The CDR3 region is CASSLVDRPQETQYF. As DNA, the CDR3 is TGTGCCAGCAGCTTAGTCGACAGGCCACAAGAGACCCAGTACTTC. J is TRBJ2-5 and V is TRBV7-2; a weak D match, TRBD1 (6 bases). Germline V lookup: CDR1 SGHTA, CDR2 FQGNSA. This CDR3 has 15 residues. Trimming stripped 1 base from V and 2 bases from J, with 11 bases between.

Judged by abundance, this clonotype is medium-sized. V usage is TRBV30 and J usage is TRBJ2-2, with TRBD1 identical over 7 bases. There are 15 residues in the CDR3. Germline loops: CDR1 GTSNPN, CDR2 SVGIG (reference sequence). The trim removed 8 bases at V and 1 base at J, leaving 10 bases unmatched. The CDR3 loop reads CAETPGGWNTGELFF. CDR3 nucleotide sequence: TGTGCCGAAACGCCAGGGGGTTGGAACACCGGGGAGCTGTTTTTT.

This clonotype is classed as large. The chain links TRBV6-5 to TRBJ1-2, with a weak D call TRBD1 (6 bases). V was clipped by 6 bases and J by 8 bases, with 16 bases between them. The germline V gene has CDR1 MNHEY and CDR2 SVGAGI. The CDR3 has 13 residues. The CDR3 sequence: CASRIQGFGGYTF. The DNA of the CDR3 is TGTGCCAGCAGAATACAGGGTTTTGGCGGCTACACCTTC.

By share, this clonotype ranks as medium-sized. The chain recombines TRBV18 with TRBJ2-7, with D unresolved. The germline V and J ends were trimmed by 6 bases and 4 bases, with 10 bases remaining between them. CDR1 is KGHSH and CDR2 is LQKENI in the germline V gene. The CDR3 extends over 12 amino acids. DNA for the CDR3: TGTGCCAGCTCCAAAGACGGGTACGAGCAGTACTTC. It yields the protein CASSKDGYEQYF.

The genes are TRBV6-1 and TRBJ2-1; D is possibly TRBD2 (6 bases). Trimming stripped 7 bases from V and 10 bases from J, with 17 bases between. The CDR3 is 13 residues long. CDR1 is MNHNS and CDR2 is SASEGT in the germline V gene. In DNA form, the CDR3 reads TGTGCCAGCACCAAGAGAGGAGGGGACGAGCAGTTCTTC. Encoded protein: CASTKRGGDEQFF.

This clonotype ranks as medium-sized. The rearrangement links TRBV28 to TRBJ2-3; no reliable D call. Trimming cost V 3 bases and J 4 bases, with 8 bases left between them. CDR1 and CDR2 (germline): MDHEN, SYDVKM. The CDR3 length is 13 residues. This CDR3 reads CASSFHPADTQYF. The CDR3 DNA reads TGTGCCAGCAGTTTTCATCCGGCAGATACGCAGTATTTT.

This clonotype was detected only once. The rearrangement links TRBV20-1 to TRBJ1-2; the D is unclear. CDR3 length equals 12 residues. V shed 3 bases and J shed 5 bases, with 10 bases lying between them. Germline CDR1 and CDR2: DFQATT and SNEGSKA (reference sequence). This chain's CDR3 is CSASDNFYGYTF. CDR3 in DNA: TGCAGTGCTAGTGACAATTTTTATGGCTACACCTTC.

By sample share, this clonotype is medium-sized. The chain joins TRBV6-2 or TRBV6-3 to TRBJ2-7; D not certain. The germline V gene has CDR1 MNHEY and CDR2 SVGEGT. This CDR3 has 13 amino acids. V lost 4 bases to trimming and J lost 0 bases, with 7 bases between them. The CDR3 protein is CASSWPSSYEQYF. The CDR3 nucleotides are TGTGCCAGCAGTTGGCCAAGCTCCTACGAGCAGTACTTC.

This chain links TRBV20-1 with TRBJ2-1; 8 bases map to TRBD2. The CDR3 is made up of 14 amino acids. V lost 3 bases, J lost 4 bases, and 5 bases stayed unmatched. CDR1 DFQATT and CDR2 SNEGSKA come from the germline V gene (reference sequence). Here the CDR3 reads CSASREGGYNEQFF. CDR3 nucleotide sequence: TGCAGTGCTAGTCGGGAGGGGGGATACAATGAGCAGTTCTTC.

The rearrangement links TRBV20-1 to TRBJ2-4; no definite D call. The CDR3 spans 13 residues. Deletions cut 5 bases from V and 3 bases from J, with 11 bases between. Germline loops: CDR1 DFQATT, CDR2 SNEGSKA (reference sequence). The CDR3 DNA reads as TGCAGTGCTCCGGATGCTGGCAAAAACATTCAGTACTTC. It is translated as CSAPDAGKNIQYF.

Judged by abundance, this clonotype is large. This clone may be a read error of a much larger clone one base away. The rearrangement uses TRBV20-1 and TRBJ2-1; TRBD2 might be the D (6 bases). The CDR3 extends over 11 amino acids. CDR1 and CDR2 from the germline V gene are DFQATT and SNEGSKA (reference sequence). V was shortened by 5 bases and J by 8 bases, with 10 bases between the two germline ends. Written as DNA, the CDR3 is TGCAGTGCTGCCTTAGCGGATGAGCAGTTCTTC. Amino acid sequence: CSAALADEQFF.

This clonotype was seen only a few times. The chain links TRBV9 to TRBJ2-1; D is possibly TRBD2 (6 bases). The CDR3 has 16 amino acids. The V and J ends lost 3 bases and 0 bases respectively, with 13 bases between them. CDR1 is SGDLS, CDR2 YYNGEE, per germline. The DNA of the CDR3 is TGTGCCAGCAGCGGTTTAAACGGGAGCTCCTACAATGAGCAGTTCTTC. It encodes CASSGLNGSSYNEQFF.

Only a few counts were recorded for this clonotype. The chain employs TRBV27 and TRBJ2-7; a possible D gene is TRBD2 (6 bases). CDR1 and CDR2 from the germline V gene are MNHEY and SMNVEV (reference sequence). This CDR3 spans 15 amino acids. With 2 bases removed from V and 9 bases from J, the gap between germline ends came to 20 bases. Here the CDR3 reads CASSLGGNLLLGQYF. CDR3 DNA sequence: TGTGCCAGCAGTTTAGGAGGGAATCTCCTTCTCGGGCAGTACTTC.

By sample fraction, this clonotype is medium-sized. The chain couples TRBV6-1 to TRBJ2-7, with 10 bases identical to TRBD1. After removal of 2 bases from V and 3 bases from J, the junction contained 4 bases not matched to a gene. CDR3 length equals 15 residues. Germline-derived CDR1 and CDR2 are MNHNS and SASEGT. The CDR3 region is CASSERTGGVYEQYF. The CDR3 DNA reads as TGTGCCAGCAGTGAACGGACAGGGGGTGTCTACGAGCAGTACTTC.

This clonotype is labeled medium-sized. The chain is built from TRBV27 and TRBJ2-1; 8 bases align to TRBD1. This CDR3 region has 14 residues. With V trimmed by 3 bases and J by 7 bases, 5 bases remained unmatched. Germline CDR1 and CDR2: MNHEY and SMNVEV (reference sequence). For the CDR3, the DNA is TGTGCCAGCAGTTTGACAGGGGCAGGAAATGAGCAGTTCTTC. This sequence encodes CASSLTGAGNEQFF.

Relative to its sample, this clonotype is medium-sized (0.01 to 0.1%). V is TRBV29-1 and J is TRBJ1-1; TRBD1 matches at 7 bases. CDR3 length: 11 residues. With 8 bases clipped from V and 8 bases from J, the junction kept 8 bases outside the gene matches. The V gene's germline CDR1 is SQVTM and CDR2 ANQGSEA. The DNA for the CDR3 is TGCAGCACAGCTGAGGGACAGGAAGCTTTCTTT. Amino acid sequence: CSTAEGQEAFF.

This clonotype was counted only a few times. The J gene is TRBJ1-5, the V gene TRBV20-1; D gene ambiguous. This CDR3 has 14 amino acids. V was cut by 3 bases and J by 0 bases, with 9 bases left in between. Germline V gene sequence: CDR1 DFQATT, CDR2 SNEGSKA (reference sequence). The CDR3: CSASKSGSNQPQHF. The CDR3, as DNA: TGCAGTGCTAGCAAATCTGGTAGCAATCAGCCCCAGCATTTT.

This clonotype was counted a few times. The chain carries TRBV7-2 and TRBJ2-7; TRBD2 matches at 10 bases. Unmatched junction bases numbered 9, after V lost 9 bases and J lost 1 base. This CDR3 is built from 15 residues. Germline V gene data show CDR1 as SGHTA and CDR2 as FQGNSA. The CDR3 coding sequence is TGTGCCAGTAAAGGTGGACTAGCGGAATCCTACGAGCAGTACTTC. Amino acid sequence: CASKGGLAESYEQYF.

By sample fraction, this clonotype is medium-sized. The J gene is TRBJ1-2, the V gene TRBV20-1; TRBD1 agrees at 7 bases. The junction had 8 bases not matched to a gene; V was cut back by 5 bases and J by 5 bases. Germline loops: CDR1 DFQATT, CDR2 SNEGSKA (reference sequence). The CDR3 is 13 residues long. CDR3 sequence: CSAFKGAGYGYTF. DNA of the CDR3: TGCAGTGCTTTCAAGGGGGCTGGGTATGGCTACACCTTC.

By its share, this clonotype is medium-sized. The chain joins TRBV7-2 to TRBJ2-7, with D unresolved. CDR1 is SGHTA, CDR2 FQGNSA, per germline. This CDR3 comprises 14 residues. Trimming removed 0 bases at V and 5 bases at J, with 11 bases between. The CDR3 nucleotides are TGTGCCAGCAGCTTAGCGATAGGGTCCAACGAGCAGTACTTC. Its translation: CASSLAIGSNEQYF.

J is TRBJ1-5 and V is TRBV6-2 or TRBV6-3; no firm D call. The germline V and J ends were trimmed by 7 bases and 2 bases, with 12 bases remaining between them. Germline V gene data show CDR1 as MNHEY and CDR2 as SVGEGT. This CDR3 spans 14 amino acids. The CDR3 spells CASTHGSRNQPQHF. For the CDR3, the DNA is TGTGCCAGCACACACGGGTCCCGCAATCAGCCCCAGCATTTT.

In this sample, this clonotype is medium-sized. The CDR3 sequence is CASSLTGGGTEAFF. CDR3 DNA: TGTGCCAGCAGCTTGACTGGAGGGGGCACTGAAGCTTTCTTT. The chain joins TRBV5-6 to TRBJ1-1, with D possibly matching TRBD1 (6 bases). The germline CDR1 and CDR2 sequences are SGHDT and YYEEEE. The CDR3 spans 14 residues. Trimming left V 1 base short and J 4 bases short, with 11 bases between.

As regards this clonotype: A much larger clone is a single base away; this may be a read error. The CDR3 nucleotides are TGCAGTGCTAGAGGTCTAACGGGATCAAGCTACGAGCAGTACTTC. It specifies CSARGLTGSSYEQYF. The chain is built from TRBV20-1 and TRBJ2-7, with D perhaps matching TRBD2 (5 bases). In germline, CDR1 is DFQATT, CDR2 SNEGSKA (reference sequence). The CDR3 has 15 residues. V was cut by 1 base and J by 3 bases, with 16 bases left in between.